This T cell receptor (beta chain) was captured by sequencing in a study of monozygotic twins with cystic fibrosis (dated by TCRdb to the early 2020s). Context from the whole study: Roughly 2.7 micrograms of fragmented DNA went through approximately 16 PCR cycles to produce barcoded libraries. To gauge how much genetics shapes V and J gene usage, the researchers compared TCR beta repertoires both within and across 16 monozygotic twin pairs who have cystic fibrosis. On the day of blood sampling, twins were ranked among over 950 cohort participants for weight-for-height and for FEVPerc (FEV1 disease centile). Data for three of the twin pairs had previously been reported in another context. The cohort comprised ten female and six male twin pairs aged roughly 2.0 to 36.4 years, median roughly 8.7 years, mostly children and adolescents. The paper's findings and limits, for the study overall: Simpson clonality was generally low (median about 0.0097), suggesting a naive-dominated repertoire, with higher clonality in the most severely affected patients. The cohort was small, and the number of shared CDR3s showed no association with age, concordance or disease severity. The greatest similarity to the co-twin was observed for V gene usage in 13 of 16 pairs and for J usage in 8 of 16 pairs, which suggested genetic constraints. Significantly higher nucleotide-identical clonotype sharing was observed within monozygotic CF twin pairs than between unrelated CF individuals (P = 0.000026, Mann-Whitney).

Points on this clone: Its recognized antigen is unknown. It has no much larger one-base neighbor in the sample; base qualities were not kept.

The twin pairs came from the European Cystic Fibrosis Twin and Sibling Study Cohort, a cohort that recruited patients from some 150 CF clinics across 14 European countries. Both zygosity and CFTR genotype were checked in-house, and zygosity was tested with multiplex PCR across nine short tandem repeat loci. Each twin gave a peripheral blood sample, and clinical parameters were documented on that same day of blood sampling. Phenol/chloroform extraction was used to isolate genomic DNA from peripheral blood cells, and the DNA was then kept in TE buffer at 4 degrees C. Following the manufacturer's instructions, the researchers used the immunoSEQ immune profiling system to amplify TCR beta CDR3 regions via multiplex PCR. An Illumina NextSeq system was used for sequencing. As for how the authors treated the data: The immunoSEQ Analyzer platform handled processing of the sequence data, and clonality was calculated by taking the square root of Simpson's index of productive rearrangements. Similarity in V and J usage was quantified by Jensen-Shannon distance, and CDR3 generation probabilities were calculated with OLGA. Shared CDR3 sequences were searched against the immuneACCESS database (August 2020) and VDJdb (December 2020). In TCRdb, the immuneACCESS table is reduced to in-frame sequences with V and J assigned. These tables do not hold every clone; where another copy was compared, an unresolved V gene accounts for under half, and the others remain unexplained. Clone size and the V and J calls come from that table; the DNA yielded D and trimming. The sample includes roughly 9,400 clones, with over 98% observed a single time. 0.2% to 0.25% of the sample is in the top ten clones.

Measured from the cysteine to the phenylalanine, the CDR3 is 14 residues long. Left in the record is the CDR3 DNA by itself, 42 bases read in frame from the first base. The germline V and J ends show losses of 6 bases and 4 bases respectively, and no gene match explains 3 bases of the junction. The germline V gene gives CDR1 as MNHEY and CDR2 as SVGAGI. The V and J segments used are TRBV6-5 and TRBJ2-2; TRBD2 aligns with 9 central bases. Sequenced input: blood. The TCR originated in a girl aged 2 to 10 with cystic fibrosis. The CDR3 region: CASSPGLATGELFF. The sequenced DNA is TGTGCCAGCAGCCCGGGACTAGCCACCGGGGAGCTGTTTTTT.